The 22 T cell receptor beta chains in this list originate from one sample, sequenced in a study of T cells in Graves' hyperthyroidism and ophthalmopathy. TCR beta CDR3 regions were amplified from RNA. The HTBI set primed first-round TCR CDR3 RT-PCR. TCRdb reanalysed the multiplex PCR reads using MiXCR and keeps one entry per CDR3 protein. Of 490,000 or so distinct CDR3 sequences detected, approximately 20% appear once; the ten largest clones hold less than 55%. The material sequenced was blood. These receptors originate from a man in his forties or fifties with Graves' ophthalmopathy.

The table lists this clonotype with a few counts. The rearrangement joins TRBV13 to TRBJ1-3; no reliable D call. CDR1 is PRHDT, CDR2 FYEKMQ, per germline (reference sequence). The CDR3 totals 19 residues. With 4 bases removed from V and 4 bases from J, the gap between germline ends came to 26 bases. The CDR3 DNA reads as TGTGCCAGCAGCTCGGTTACTGAACACCCCTTCGGTGCCGGAAACACCATATATTTT. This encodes CASSSVTEHPFGAGNTIYF.

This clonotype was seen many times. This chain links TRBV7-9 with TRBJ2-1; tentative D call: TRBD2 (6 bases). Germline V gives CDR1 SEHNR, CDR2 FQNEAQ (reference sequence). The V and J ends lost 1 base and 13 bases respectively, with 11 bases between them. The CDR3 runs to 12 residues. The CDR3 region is CASSLVGRDQFF. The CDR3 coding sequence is TGTGCCAGCAGCTTAGTCGGGCGGGATCAGTTCTTC.

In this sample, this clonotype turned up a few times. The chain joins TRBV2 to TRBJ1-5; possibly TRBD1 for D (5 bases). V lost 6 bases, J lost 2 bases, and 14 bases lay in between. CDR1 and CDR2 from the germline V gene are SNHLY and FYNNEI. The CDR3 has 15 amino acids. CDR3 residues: CASRATWGGNQPQHF. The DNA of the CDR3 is TGTGCCAGCAGAGCAACATGGGGGGGCAATCAGCCCCAGCATTTT.

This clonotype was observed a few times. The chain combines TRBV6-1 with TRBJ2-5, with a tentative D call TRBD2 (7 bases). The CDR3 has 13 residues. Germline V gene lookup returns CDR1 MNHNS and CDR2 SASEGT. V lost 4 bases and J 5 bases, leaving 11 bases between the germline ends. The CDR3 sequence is CASSVQGGETQYF. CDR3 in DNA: TGTGCCAGCAGTGTACAGGGAGGGGAGACCCAGTACTTC.

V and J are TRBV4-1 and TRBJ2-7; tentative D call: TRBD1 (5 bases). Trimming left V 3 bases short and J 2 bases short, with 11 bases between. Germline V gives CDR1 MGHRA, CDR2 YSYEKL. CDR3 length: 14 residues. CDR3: CASSQIGQTYEQYF. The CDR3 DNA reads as TGCGCCAGCAGCCAGATCGGACAAACCTACGAGCAGTACTTC.

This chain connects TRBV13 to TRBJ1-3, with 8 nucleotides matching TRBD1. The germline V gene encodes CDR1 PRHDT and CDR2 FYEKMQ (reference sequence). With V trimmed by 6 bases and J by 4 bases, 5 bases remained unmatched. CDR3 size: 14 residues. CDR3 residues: CASSYRTGGNTIYF. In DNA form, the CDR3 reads TGTGCCAGCAGTTACAGGACAGGGGGAAACACCATATATTTT.

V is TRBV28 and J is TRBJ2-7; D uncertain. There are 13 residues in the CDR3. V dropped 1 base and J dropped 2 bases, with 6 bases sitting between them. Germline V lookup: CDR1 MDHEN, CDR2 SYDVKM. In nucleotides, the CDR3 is TGTGCCAGCAGTTTATTACAGCCCTACGAGCAGTACTTC. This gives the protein CASSLLQPYEQYF.

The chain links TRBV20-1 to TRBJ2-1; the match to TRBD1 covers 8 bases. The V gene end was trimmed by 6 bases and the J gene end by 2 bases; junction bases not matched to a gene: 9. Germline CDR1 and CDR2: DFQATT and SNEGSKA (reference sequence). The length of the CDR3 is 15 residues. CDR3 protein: CSASREQGAYNEQFF. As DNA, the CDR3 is TGCAGTGCCTCTAGAGAACAGGGGGCCTACAATGAGCAGTTCTTC.

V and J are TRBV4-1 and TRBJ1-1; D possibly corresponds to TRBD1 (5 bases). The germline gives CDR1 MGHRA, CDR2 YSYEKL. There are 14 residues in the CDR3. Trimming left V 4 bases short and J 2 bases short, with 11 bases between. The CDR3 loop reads CASSLYTGNTEAFF. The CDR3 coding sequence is TGCGCCAGCAGCCTCTACACAGGAAACACTGAAGCTTTCTTT.

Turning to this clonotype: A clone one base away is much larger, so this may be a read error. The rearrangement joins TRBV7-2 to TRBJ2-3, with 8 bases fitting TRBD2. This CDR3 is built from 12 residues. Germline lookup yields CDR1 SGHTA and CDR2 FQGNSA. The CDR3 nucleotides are TGTGCCGGCAGCGGGAGAGCAGATACGCAGTATTTT. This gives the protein CAGSGRADTQYF.

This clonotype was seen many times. The CDR3 region is CASSEAAMTGVSNQPQHF. The CDR3 region has the DNA TGTGCCAGCAGTGAAGCTGCAATGACAGGGGTGAGCAATCAGCCCCAGCATTTT. V is TRBV6-1 and J is TRBJ1-5; TRBD1 matches 8 bases. V trimming: 0 bases; J trimming: 1 base; junction bases outside the gene matches: 8. Germline V gene sequence: CDR1 MNHNS, CDR2 SASEGT. CDR3 length: 18 amino acids.

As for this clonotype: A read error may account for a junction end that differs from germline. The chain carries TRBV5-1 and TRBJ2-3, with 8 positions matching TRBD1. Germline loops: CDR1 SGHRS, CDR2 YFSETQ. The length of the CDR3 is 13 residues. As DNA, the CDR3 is TGTGCCAGCCTCGGCAGGGGGCTAGATACGCAGTATTTT. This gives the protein CASLGRGLDTQYF.

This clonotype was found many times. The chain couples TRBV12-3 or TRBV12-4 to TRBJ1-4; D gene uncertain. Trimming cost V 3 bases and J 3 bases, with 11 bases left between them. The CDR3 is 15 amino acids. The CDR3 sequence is CASSFRSFANEKLFF. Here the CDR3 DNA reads TGTGCCAGCAGTTTCCGATCTTTCGCTAATGAAAAACTGTTTTTT.

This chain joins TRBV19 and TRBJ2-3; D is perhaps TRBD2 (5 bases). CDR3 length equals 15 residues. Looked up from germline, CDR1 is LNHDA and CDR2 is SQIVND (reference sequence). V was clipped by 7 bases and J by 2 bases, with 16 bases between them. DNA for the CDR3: TGTGCCAGTATCCCCGGCGGGTCGAACACAGATACGCAGTATTTT. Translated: CASIPGGSNTDTQYF.

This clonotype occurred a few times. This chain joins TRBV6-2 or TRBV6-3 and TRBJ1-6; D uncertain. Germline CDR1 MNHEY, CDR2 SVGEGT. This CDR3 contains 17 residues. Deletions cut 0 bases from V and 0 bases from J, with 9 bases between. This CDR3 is CASSYSPGGSYNSPLHF. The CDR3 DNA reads TGTGCCAGCAGTTACTCTCCGGGAGGCTCCTATAATTCACCCCTCCACTTT.

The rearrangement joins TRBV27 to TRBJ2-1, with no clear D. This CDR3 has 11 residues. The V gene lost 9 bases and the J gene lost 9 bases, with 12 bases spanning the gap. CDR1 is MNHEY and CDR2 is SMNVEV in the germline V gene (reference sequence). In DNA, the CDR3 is TGTGCCAGTACGAAGGGCACTGAGCAGTTCTTC. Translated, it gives CASTKGTEQFF.

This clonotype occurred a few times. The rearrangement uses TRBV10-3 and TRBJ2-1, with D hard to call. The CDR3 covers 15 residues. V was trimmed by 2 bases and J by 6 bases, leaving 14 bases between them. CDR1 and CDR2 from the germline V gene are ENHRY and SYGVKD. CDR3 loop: CAISEQDPPSNEQFF. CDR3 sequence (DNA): TGTGCCATCAGTGAGCAGGACCCCCCTTCCAATGAGCAGTTCTTC.

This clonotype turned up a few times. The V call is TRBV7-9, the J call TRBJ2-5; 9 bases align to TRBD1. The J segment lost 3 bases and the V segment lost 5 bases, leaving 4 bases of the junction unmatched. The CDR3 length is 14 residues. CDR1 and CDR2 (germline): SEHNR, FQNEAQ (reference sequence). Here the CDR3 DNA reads TGTGCCAGCAGCCCGGACAGGGGAAAAGAGACCCAGTACTTC. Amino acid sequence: CASSPDRGKETQYF. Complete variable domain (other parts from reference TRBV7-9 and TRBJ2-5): DTGVSQNPRHKITKRGQNVTFRCDPISEHNRLYWYRQTLGQGPEFLTYFQNEAQLEKSRLLSDRFSAERPKGSFSTLEIQRTEQGDSAMYLCASSPDRGKETQYFGPGTRLLVL.

For the CDR3, the DNA is TGTGCCAGCAGCGGGACCGGGGAGCTGTTTTTT. Its translation: CASSGTGELFF. The V and J genes are TRBV28 and TRBJ2-2; D gene ambiguous. The CDR3 covers 11 residues. Germline V gene sequence: CDR1 MDHEN, CDR2 SYDVKM. V was trimmed by 6 bases and J by 5 bases, leaving 4 bases between them.

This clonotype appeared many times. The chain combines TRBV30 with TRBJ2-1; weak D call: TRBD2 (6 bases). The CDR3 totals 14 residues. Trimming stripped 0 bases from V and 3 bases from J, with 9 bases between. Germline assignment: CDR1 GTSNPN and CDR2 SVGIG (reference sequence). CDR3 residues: CAWSVQDYYNEQFF. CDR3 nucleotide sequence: TGTGCCTGGAGTGTACAGGACTACTACAATGAGCAGTTCTTC. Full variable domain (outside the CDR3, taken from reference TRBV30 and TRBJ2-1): SQTIHQWPATLVQPVGSPLSLECTVEGTSNPNLYWYRQAAGRGLQLLFYSVGIGQISSEVPQNLSASRPQDRQFILSSKKLLLSDSGFYLCAWSVQDYYNEQFFGPGTRLTVL.

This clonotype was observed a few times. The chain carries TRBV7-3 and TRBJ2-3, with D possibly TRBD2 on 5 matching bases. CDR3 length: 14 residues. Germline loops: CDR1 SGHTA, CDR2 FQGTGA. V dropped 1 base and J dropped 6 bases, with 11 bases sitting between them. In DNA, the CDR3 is TGTGCCAGCAGCTTAAAGGGTGGCGGGGATACGCAGTATTTT. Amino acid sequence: CASSLKGGGDTQYF.

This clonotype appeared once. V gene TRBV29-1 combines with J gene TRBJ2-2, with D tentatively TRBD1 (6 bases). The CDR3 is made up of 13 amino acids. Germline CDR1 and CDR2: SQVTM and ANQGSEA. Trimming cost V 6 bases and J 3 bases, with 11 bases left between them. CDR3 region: CSVGRGDTGELFF. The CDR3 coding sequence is TGCAGCGTCGGCAGGGGAGACACCGGGGAGCTGTTTTTT.